What follows is one TCR beta chain and its context. These data originate in a study of blood T cells in healthy people across ages. Study-wide context: The capture of about one barcoded beta molecule per two T cells was achieved by template switching.

V was trimmed by 1 base and J by 8 bases, leaving 6 bases between them. Germline V gene lookup returns CDR1 SGHVS and CDR2 FQNEAQ. CDR3 length equals 12 residues. Then a second PCR, running roughly 7 to 11 cycles, was carried out with a sample-barcoded 5' primer and a J-beta primer mix. Each cDNA molecule was tagged by a template-switch adaptor that had 12 random nucleotides. TCRdb re-derived calls from the 5' RACE reads in MiXCR, one entry per CDR3 protein. Seen here are some 1.5 million distinct CDR3 sequences, roughly 43% observed once, and the top ten hold about 4.1%. The sample comprised blood. This TCR came from a woman younger than 35 in good health. The chain carries TRBV7-8 and TRBJ2-1; D gene ambiguous. The CDR3 DNA reads TGTGCCAGCAGCTTAGTTAACGATGAGCAGTTCTTC. It codes for CASSLVNDEQFF.